This T cell receptor beta chain was recovered during a study of blood T cell repertoires in COVID-19. About the research overall: T cells, B-cell-depleted T cells, or PBMCs supplied cDNA or gDNA.

Seattle's enrolled individuals joined amid active infection and were then monitored longitudinally. Source study methods: Cell counts per sample came from amplifying reference gene primers. Here immunoSEQ multiplex PCR was the method, and the copy in TCRdb shows in-frame clones only, minus some. The DNA was the basis for D and trimming; V, J and clone size are from that table. The sample carries roughly 320,000 clones, roughly 90% recorded once. The V gene's germline CDR1 is LGHDT and CDR2 YNNKEL (reference sequence). The CDR3 covers 16 residues. V dropped 4 bases and J dropped 2 bases, with 17 bases sitting between them.

V and J are TRBV3-1 (or the pseudogene TRBV3-2) and TRBJ2-5, with a tentative D call TRBD1 (5 bases). The clonotype was recovered from a woman in her twenties or thirties with COVID-19, enrolled during active disease. Sequencing was carried out using peripheral blood. CDR3 sequence reads: CASSPQRRGGQETQYF. For the CDR3, the DNA is TGTGCCAGCAGCCCCCAGCGTAGGGGCGGTCAAGAGACCCAGTACTTC.